A selection of T cell receptor beta chains follows, all from one sample in a study of blood T cell repertoires in COVID-19. The method was immunoSEQ multiplex PCR; TCRdb's version includes in-frame clones alone and lacks a portion of them. This sample has around 250,000 clones, with over 80% found just once. The sequenced sample consisted of PBMCs or T cells enriched from blood (not recorded which). These receptors originate from a human donor in a cohort exposed to, infected with or recovered from COVID-19 (not recorded which). The donor label of this sample is uncertain. Both conserved end residues are part of each CDR3. A D gene is named only where the DNA matches it firmly. Size values are once, few and many counts, or a class for expanded clones, and some rows have none.

v_call	clone_size	j_call	d_call	cdr3_aa	cdr3_nt
TRBV19	-	TRBJ1-2	-	CASRYRAGYTF	TGTGCCAGTAGATACAGGGCTGGCTACACCTTC
TRBV5-6	-	TRBJ1-6	TRBD1	CASSLGQGGSYNSPLHF	TGTGCCAGCAGCTTGGGACAGGGGGGCTCCTATAATTCACCCCTCCACTTT
TRBV4-1	-	TRBJ1-1	-	CASSHLPGQHMNTEAFF	TGCGCCAGCAGCCACCTCCCGGGACAACACATGAACACTGAAGCTTTCTTT
TRBV9	-	TRBJ2-7	-	CASSVDDGLSFYEQYF	TGTGCCAGCAGCGTAGACGATGGGCTGAGCTTTTACGAGCAGTACTTC
TRBV7-2	-	TRBJ1-5	TRBD1	CASSLAGQGIDQPQHF	TGTGCCAGCAGCTTAGCTGGACAGGGGATAGATCAGCCCCAGCATTTT
TRBV5-1	-	TRBJ2-2	-	CASSFGYTGELFF	TGCGCCAGCAGCTTCGGTTACACCGGGGAGCTGTTTTTT
TRBV5-1	-	TRBJ1-1	-	CASRGEGRSEAFF	TGCGCCAGCCGGGGGGAAGGGAGATCTGAAGCTTTCTTT
TRBV6-5	few	TRBJ2-7	TRBD1	CASSYSTGYEQYF	TGTGCCAGCAGTTACTCGACAGGGTACGAGCAGTACTTC
TRBV10-3	-	TRBJ1-1	-	CAISEAAAVRF	TGTGCCATCAGTGAGGCGGCAGCCGTGAGGTTT
TRBV19	-	TRBJ2-3	TRBD1	CASSPGGYTDTQYF	TGTGCCAGTAGTCCAGGGGGCTACACAGATACGCAGTATTTT
TRBV7-8	-	TRBJ1-1	-	CASSLVPSPPTEAFF	TGTGCCAGCAGCTTAGTCCCCAGTCCCCCCACTGAAGCTTTCTTT
TRBV4-1	-	TRBJ2-5	TRBD1	CASSQLFKGTGKETQYF	TGCGCCAGCAGCCAATTGTTTAAGGGGACAGGGAAAGAGACCCAGTACTTC
TRBV9	-	TRBJ2-3	TRBD2	CASSAGTNPPDTQYF	TGTGCCAGCAGCGCCGGGACTAACCCGCCCGATACGCAGTATTTT
TRBV9	-	TRBJ1-2	-	CASSVVSGSANYGYTF	TGTGCCAGCAGCGTAGTTAGCGGGTCGGCTAACTATGGCTACACCTTC
TRBV27	-	TRBJ2-7	TRBD2	CASSLAGDYYEQYF	TGTGCCAGCAGTCTAGCGGGGGACTACTACGAGCAGTACTTC
TRBV9	-	TRBJ2-1	TRBD2	CASSPRGGNEQFF	TGTGCCAGCAGCCCCCGGGGGGGGAATGAGCAGTTCTTC
TRBV9	-	TRBJ2-1	TRBD2	CASSVREYPTTSGGPSSYNEQFF	TGTGCCAGCAGCGTAAGGGAGTATCCGACAACTAGCGGGGGGCCTAGCTCCTACAATGAGCAGTTCTTC
TRBV10-2	-	TRBJ2-7	TRBD2	CASRLAGGPYEQYF	TGCGCCAGCAGGCTAGCGGGGGGACCCTACGAGCAGTACTTC
TRBV4-2	-	TRBJ2-3	TRBD2	CASSQEVAGALTDTQYF	TGTGCCAGCAGCCAAGAGGTAGCGGGGGCCCTCACAGATACGCAGTATTTT
TRBV18	-	TRBJ1-1	-	CASSPPSSSDTEAFF	TGTGCCAGCTCACCACCGTCCTCTAGTGACACTGAAGCTTTCTTT
TRBV7-9	-	TRBJ2-7	-	CASSSRDYEQYF	TGTGCCAGCAGCTCCAGGGATTACGAGCAGTACTTC
TRBV24-1	-	TRBJ2-1	-	CATRASGGGRVGNEQFF	TGTGCCACCAGAGCTTCCGGCGGAGGGCGTGTTGGCAATGAGCAGTTCTTC
TRBV19	-	TRBJ2-5	-	CASSIGAEVWYQETQYF	TGTGCCAGTAGTATAGGGGCAGAAGTATGGTACCAAGAGACCCAGTACTTC
TRBV3-1/TRBV3-2	-	TRBJ2-5	TRBD2	CASSQVLAGGTAETQYF	TGTGCCAGCAGCCAAGTTTTAGCGGGGGGGACTGCGGAGACCCAGTACTTC
TRBV11-2	once	TRBJ2-1	TRBD2	CASNNQRGGYNEQFF	TGTGCCAGCAATAACCAGCGGGGGGGATACAATGAGCAGTTCTTC
TRBV27	-	TRBJ1-6	TRBD1	CASRQGGDSPLHF	TGTGCCAGCAGGCAGGGGGGAGATTCACCCCTCCACTTT
TRBV5-6	-	TRBJ1-2	-	CASSLGRGNYGYTF	TGTGCCAGCAGCTTGGGCAGGGGTAACTATGGCTACACCTTC
TRBV6-5	-	TRBJ2-5	TRBD2	CASSDERGGRETQYF	TGTGCCAGCAGCGATGAGCGGGGGGGCCGAGAGACCCAGTACTTC
TRBV19	once	TRBJ2-7	TRBD1	CASSILGQESSYEQYF	TGTGCCAGTAGTATTCTGGGACAGGAAAGCTCCTACGAGCAGTACTTC